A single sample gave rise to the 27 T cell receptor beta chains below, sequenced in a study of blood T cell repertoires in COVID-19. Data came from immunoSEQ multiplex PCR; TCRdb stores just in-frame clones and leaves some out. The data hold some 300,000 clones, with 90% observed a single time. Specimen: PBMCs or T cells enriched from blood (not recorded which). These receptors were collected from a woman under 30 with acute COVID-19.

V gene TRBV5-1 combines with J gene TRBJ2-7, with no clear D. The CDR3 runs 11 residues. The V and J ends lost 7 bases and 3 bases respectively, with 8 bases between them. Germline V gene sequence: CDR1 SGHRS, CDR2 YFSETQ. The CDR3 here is CASGERYEQYF. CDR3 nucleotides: TGCGCCAGCGGTGAGCGCTACGAGCAGTACTTC.

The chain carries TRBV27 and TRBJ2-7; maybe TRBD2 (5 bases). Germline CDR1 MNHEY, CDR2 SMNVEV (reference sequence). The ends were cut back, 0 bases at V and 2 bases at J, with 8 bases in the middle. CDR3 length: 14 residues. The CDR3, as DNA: TGTGCCAGCAGTTTATCGGCGGGTCCCTACGAGCAGTACTTC. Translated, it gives CASSLSAGPYEQYF.

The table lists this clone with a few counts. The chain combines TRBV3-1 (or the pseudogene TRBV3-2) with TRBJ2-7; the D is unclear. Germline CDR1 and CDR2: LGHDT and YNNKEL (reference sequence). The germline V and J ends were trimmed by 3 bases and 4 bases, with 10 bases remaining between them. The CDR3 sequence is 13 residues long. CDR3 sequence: CASSHLNWYEQYF. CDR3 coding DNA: TGTGCCAGCAGCCATCTGAACTGGTACGAGCAGTACTTC.

The CDR3 sequence: CASSLRGSTDTQYF. For the CDR3, the DNA is TGTGCCAGCAGTTTACGGGGTAGCACAGATACGCAGTATTTT. The gene calls are TRBV27 and TRBJ2-3, with D maybe TRBD2 (5 bases). CDR1 is MNHEY, CDR2 SMNVEV, per germline (reference sequence). The CDR3 length is 14 residues. Deletions cut 2 bases from V and 0 bases from J, with 6 bases between.

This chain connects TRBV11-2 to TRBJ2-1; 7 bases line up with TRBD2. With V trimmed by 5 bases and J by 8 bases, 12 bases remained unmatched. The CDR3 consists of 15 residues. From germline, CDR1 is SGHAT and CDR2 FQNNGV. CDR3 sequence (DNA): TGTGCCAGCAGCCCCAAGGGGATGGGGGGGGATGAGCAGTTCTTC. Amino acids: CASSPKGMGGDEQFF.

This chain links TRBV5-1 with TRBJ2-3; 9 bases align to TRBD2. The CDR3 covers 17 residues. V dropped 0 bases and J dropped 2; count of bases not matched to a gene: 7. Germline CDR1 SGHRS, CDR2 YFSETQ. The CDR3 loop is CASSLDLAGGPTDTQYF. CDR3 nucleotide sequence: TGCGCCAGCAGCTTGGACCTGGCGGGAGGGCCCACAGATACGCAGTATTTT.

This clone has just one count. The CDR3 protein is CASSPQLGGSSYEQYF. In DNA form, the CDR3 reads TGTGCCAGCAGCCCCCAACTGGGCGGGAGTTCCTACGAGCAGTACTTC. This sequence joins TRBV4-2 and TRBJ2-7; 7 positions agree with TRBD2. The germline CDR1 and CDR2 sequences are LGHNA and YNFKEQ. J gave up 1 base and V 4 bases, and 10 bases lay outside the gene matches. This CDR3 has 16 amino acids.

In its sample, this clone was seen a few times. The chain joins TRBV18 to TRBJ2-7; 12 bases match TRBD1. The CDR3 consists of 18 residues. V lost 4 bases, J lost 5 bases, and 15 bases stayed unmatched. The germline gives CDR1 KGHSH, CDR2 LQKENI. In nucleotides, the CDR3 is TGTGCCAGCTCACTTCGCGGTAATGTGGGGACAGGGGGCGACGAGCAGTACTTC. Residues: CASSLRGNVGTGGDEQYF.

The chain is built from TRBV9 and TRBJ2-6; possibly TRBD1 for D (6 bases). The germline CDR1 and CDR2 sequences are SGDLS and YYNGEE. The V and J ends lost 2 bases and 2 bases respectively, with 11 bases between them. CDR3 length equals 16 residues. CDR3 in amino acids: CASSVQTGPGANVLTF. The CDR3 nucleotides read TGTGCCAGCAGCGTTCAAACAGGGCCTGGGGCCAACGTCCTGACTTTC.

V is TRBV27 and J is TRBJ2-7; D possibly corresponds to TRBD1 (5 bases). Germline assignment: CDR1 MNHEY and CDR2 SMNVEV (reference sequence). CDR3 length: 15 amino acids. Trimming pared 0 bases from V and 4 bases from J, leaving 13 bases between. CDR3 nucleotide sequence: TGTGCCAGCAGTTTATCCCGACAGAGCAGATACGAGCAGTACTTC. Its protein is CASSLSRQSRYEQYF.

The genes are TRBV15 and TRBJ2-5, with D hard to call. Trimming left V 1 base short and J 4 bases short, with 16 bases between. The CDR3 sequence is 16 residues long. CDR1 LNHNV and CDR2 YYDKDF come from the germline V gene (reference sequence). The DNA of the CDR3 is TGTGCCACCAGCAGAGCGGTTAGTGGGCTGGGAGAGACCCAGTACTTC. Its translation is CATSRAVSGLGETQYF. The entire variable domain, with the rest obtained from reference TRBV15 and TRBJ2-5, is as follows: DAMVIQNPRYQVTQFGKPVTLSCSQTLNHNVMYWYQQKSSQAPKLLFHYYDKDFNNEADTPDNFQSRRPNTSFCFLDIRSPGLGDTAMYLCATSRAVSGLGETQYFGPGTRLLVL.

The CDR3 DNA follows: TGTGCCAGCAGTTGGACAGGGGGTCAGCCCCAGCATTTT. Its protein is CASSWTGGQPQHF. The chain links TRBV27 to TRBJ1-5; the match to TRBD1 covers 10 bases. Trimming at V came to 4 bases and at J to 6 bases, leaving 0 bases not matched to a gene. This CDR3 comprises 13 residues. Germline CDR1 and CDR2: MNHEY and SMNVEV (reference sequence).

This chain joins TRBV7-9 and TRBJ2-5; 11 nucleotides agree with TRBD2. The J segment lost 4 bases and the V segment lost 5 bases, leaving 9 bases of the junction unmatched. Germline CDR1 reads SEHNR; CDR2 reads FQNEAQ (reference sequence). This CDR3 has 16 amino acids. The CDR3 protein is CASSRTSGSLGETQYF. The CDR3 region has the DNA TGTGCCAGCAGCCGTACTAGCGGGAGTTTAGGAGAGACCCAGTACTTC.

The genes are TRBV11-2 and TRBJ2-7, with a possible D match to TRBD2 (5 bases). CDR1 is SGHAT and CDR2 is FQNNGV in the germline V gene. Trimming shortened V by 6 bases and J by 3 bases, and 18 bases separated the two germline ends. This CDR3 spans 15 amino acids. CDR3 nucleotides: TGTGCCAGCAGTTTGCCATCAGCGGTCCTCTACGAGCAGTACTTC. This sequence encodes CASSLPSAVLYEQYF.

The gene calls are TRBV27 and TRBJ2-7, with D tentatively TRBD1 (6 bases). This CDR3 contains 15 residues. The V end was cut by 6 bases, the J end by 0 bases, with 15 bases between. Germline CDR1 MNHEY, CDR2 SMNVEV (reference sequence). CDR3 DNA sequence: TGTGCCAGCAGCCCCCTAGGACAGTACTCCTACGAGCAGTACTTC. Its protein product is CASSPLGQYSYEQYF.

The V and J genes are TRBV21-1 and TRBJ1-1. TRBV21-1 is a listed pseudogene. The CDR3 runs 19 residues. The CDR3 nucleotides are TGTGCCAGCAGATTTATAAAGGGGGGGGACCACCTAATGAACACTGAAGCTTTCTTT. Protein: CASRFIKGGDHLMNTEAFF.

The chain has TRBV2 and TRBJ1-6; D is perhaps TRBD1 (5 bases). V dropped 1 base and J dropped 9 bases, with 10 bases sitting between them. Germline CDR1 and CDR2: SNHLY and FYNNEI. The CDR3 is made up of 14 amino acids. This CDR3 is CASSEGQGLSPLHF. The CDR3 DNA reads TGTGCCAGCAGTGAAGGTCAGGGTCTTTCACCCCTCCACTTT.

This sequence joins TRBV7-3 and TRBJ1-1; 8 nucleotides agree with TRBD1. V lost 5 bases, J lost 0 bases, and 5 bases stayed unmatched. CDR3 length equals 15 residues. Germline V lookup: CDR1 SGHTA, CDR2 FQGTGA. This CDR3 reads CASSPGQGLNTEAFF. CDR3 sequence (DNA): TGTGCCAGCAGCCCAGGACAGGGCTTGAACACTGAAGCTTTCTTT.

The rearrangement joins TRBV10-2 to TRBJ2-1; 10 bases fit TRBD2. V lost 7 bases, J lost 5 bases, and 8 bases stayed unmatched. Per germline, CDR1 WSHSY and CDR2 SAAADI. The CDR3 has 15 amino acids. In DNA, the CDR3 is TGCGCCAGCATCCCCGGGACTAGCGACCACAATGAGCAGTTCTTC. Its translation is CASIPGTSDHNEQFF.

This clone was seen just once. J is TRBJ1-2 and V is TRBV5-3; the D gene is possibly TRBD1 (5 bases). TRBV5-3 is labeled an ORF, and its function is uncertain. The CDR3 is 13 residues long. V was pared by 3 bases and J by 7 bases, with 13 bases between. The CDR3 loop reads CARSSGRASGYTF. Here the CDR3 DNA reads TGTGCCAGAAGCTCTGGCAGGGCAAGTGGCTACACCTTC.

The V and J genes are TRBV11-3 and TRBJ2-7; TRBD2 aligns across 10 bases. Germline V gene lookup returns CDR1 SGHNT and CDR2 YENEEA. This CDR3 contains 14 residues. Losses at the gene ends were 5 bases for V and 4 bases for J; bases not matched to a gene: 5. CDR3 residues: CASSPSSGSYEQYF. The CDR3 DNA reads TGTGCCAGCAGCCCGTCTAGCGGGAGTTACGAGCAGTACTTC.

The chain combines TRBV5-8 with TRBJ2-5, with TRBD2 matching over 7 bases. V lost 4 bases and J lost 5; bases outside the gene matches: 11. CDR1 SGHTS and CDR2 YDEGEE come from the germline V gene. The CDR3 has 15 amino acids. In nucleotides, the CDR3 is TGTGCCAGCAGCCGAACACAGACTAGCTGGGAGACCCAGTACTTC. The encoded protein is CASSRTQTSWETQYF.

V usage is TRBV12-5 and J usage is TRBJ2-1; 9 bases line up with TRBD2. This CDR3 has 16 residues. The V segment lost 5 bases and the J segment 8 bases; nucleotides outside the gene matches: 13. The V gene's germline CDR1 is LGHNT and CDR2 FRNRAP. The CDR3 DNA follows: TGTGCTAGTGGTCCTTCCTCTAGCGGGAATTTCGATGAGCAGTTCTTC. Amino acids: CASGPSSSGNFDEQFF.

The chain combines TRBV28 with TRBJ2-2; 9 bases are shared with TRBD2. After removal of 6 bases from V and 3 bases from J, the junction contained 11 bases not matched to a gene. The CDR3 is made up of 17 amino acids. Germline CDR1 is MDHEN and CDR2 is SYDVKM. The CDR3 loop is CASSLSGTSLDTGELFF. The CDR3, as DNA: TGTGCCAGCAGCCTATCCGGGACTAGCCTAGACACCGGGGAGCTGTTTTTT.

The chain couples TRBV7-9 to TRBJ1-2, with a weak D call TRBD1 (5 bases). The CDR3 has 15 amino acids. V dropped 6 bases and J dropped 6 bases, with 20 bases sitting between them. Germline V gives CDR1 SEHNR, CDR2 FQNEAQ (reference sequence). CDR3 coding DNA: TGTGCCAGCAGTCCAAAATCCAGGGAGGTAGATGGCTACACCTTC. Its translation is CASSPKSREVDGYTF.

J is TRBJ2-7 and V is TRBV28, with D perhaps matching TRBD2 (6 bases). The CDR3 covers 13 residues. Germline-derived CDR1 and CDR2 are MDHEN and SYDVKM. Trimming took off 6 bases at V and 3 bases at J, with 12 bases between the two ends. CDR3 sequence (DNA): TGTGCCAGCAGCGGGGACTTGGGCTACGAGCAGTACTTC. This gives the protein CASSGDLGYEQYF.

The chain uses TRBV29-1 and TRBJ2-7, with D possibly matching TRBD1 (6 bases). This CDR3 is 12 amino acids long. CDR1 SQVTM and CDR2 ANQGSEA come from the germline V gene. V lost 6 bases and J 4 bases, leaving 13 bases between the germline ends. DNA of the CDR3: TGCAGCGTCCCTACGGGACAATACGAGCAGTACTTC. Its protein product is CSVPTGQYEQYF.